This passage covers 22 T cell receptor beta chains from one sample sequenced in a study of T cell repertoires in cytomegalovirus infection. TCRdb called the reads again in MiXCR, with one record for every CDR3 protein. The table includes under 800,000 distinct CDR3 sequences, 24% detected once. The sequenced sample was CD8+ T cells from PBMCs. The receptor source for this set is a human donor in good health (CMV status not recorded). Some clones in this sample may be carry-over from other donors' samples.

Comments on this clonotype: The junction differs from germline at one of its ends, possibly a read error. The chain uses TRBV6-8 and TRBJ1-5; D not resolved. The CDR3 contains 13 residues. Germline V gene lookup returns CDR1 MNHGY and CDR2 SAAAGT. This chain's CDR3 is CASRTHSHQPQHF. The CDR3 region has the DNA TGTGCCAGCAGAACACATAGCCATCAGCCCCAGCATTTT.

Ten or more counts support this clonotype. This rearrangement joins TRBV7-2 to TRBJ1-2; D is ambiguous. V was cut by 5 bases and J by 3 bases, with 16 bases left in between. The germline CDR1 and CDR2 sequences are SGHTA and FQGNSA. This CDR3 comprises 15 residues. For the CDR3, the DNA is TGTGCCAGCAGCACCAGACAAGGCGTAGACTATGGCTACACCTTC. This encodes CASSTRQGVDYGYTF.

In its sample, this clonotype was seen a few times. The V gene is TRBV28, the J gene TRBJ2-1, with 10 bases identical to TRBD2. Per the germline V gene, CDR1 is MDHEN and CDR2 is SYDVKM. CDR3 length: 18 residues. The V and J ends lost 4 bases and 0 bases, in that order; junction bases with no gene match: 9. The CDR3 DNA reads as TGTGCCAGCAGTTCCCCGCTAGCGGGGGTTGCCTCCTACAATGAGCAGTTCTTC. Amino acid sequence: CASSSPLAGVASYNEQFF.

V and J are TRBV14 and TRBJ1-1; no clear D gene. The germline V gene has CDR1 SGHDN and CDR2 FVKESK. The germline V and J ends were trimmed by 0 bases and 0 bases, with 14 bases remaining between them. The CDR3 spans 17 residues. Written as DNA, the CDR3 is TGTGCCAGCAGCCAAGATACCGGGCCCCCCCTGAACACTGAAGCTTTCTTT. Amino acids: CASSQDTGPPLNTEAFF.

Many counts were recorded for this clonotype. The chain links TRBV6-2 or TRBV6-3 to TRBJ2-1; D may be TRBD1 or TRBD2 (5 bases each). CDR1 is MNHEY and CDR2 is SVGEGT in the germline V gene. The CDR3 is 16 residues long. Trimming removed 6 bases from V and 0 bases from J, with 15 bases in between. CDR3 coding DNA: TGTGCCAGCAGCTTGGGACCCCCGGGCTCCTACAATGAGCAGTTCTTC. It codes for CASSLGPPGSYNEQFF.

This clonotype was detected many times. CDR3 protein: CASSSRYYEQYF. Here the CDR3 DNA reads TGTGCCAGCAGCTCTCGATACTACGAGCAGTACTTC. This chain links TRBV7-9 with TRBJ2-7; D gene unclear. V was clipped by 4 bases and J by 3 bases, with 7 bases between them. The CDR3 loop spans 12 amino acids. Germline V gene lookup returns CDR1 SEHNR and CDR2 FQNEAQ (reference sequence).

A few counts support this clonotype. The chain has TRBV28 and TRBJ2-2; D perhaps matches TRBD2 (6 bases). CDR3 length: 21 amino acids. The V gene's germline CDR1 is MDHEN and CDR2 SYDVKM. Trimming removed 5 bases from V and 10 bases from J, with 38 bases in between. CDR3 protein: CASSRLFQLFRDSSRFLELFF. CDR3 bases: TGTGCCAGCAGTCGCCTTTTTCAACTCTTCCGGGACTCTTCTCGGTTCTTGGAGCTGTTTTTT.

This clonotype was detected a few times. This rearrangement joins TRBV4-1 to TRBJ1-6; the match to TRBD1 covers 12 bases. The CDR3 loop spans 14 amino acids. Germline V gene data show CDR1 as MGHRA and CDR2 as YSYEKL. V dropped 4 bases and J dropped 9; count of bases not matched to a gene: 1. CDR3 amino acids: CASSPGQGASPLHF. The CDR3 nucleotides read TGCGCCAGCAGCCCGGGACAGGGGGCTTCACCCCTCCACTTT.

This clonotype was observed a few times. This chain links TRBV28 with TRBJ2-7; D remains ambiguous. The V gene's germline CDR1 is MDHEN and CDR2 SYDVKM. CDR3 length equals 15 residues. The V end was cut by 6 bases, the J end by 5 bases, with 20 bases between. CDR3 nucleotides: TGTGCCAGCAGCCCTGATCAATCAGGTTCGGACGAGCAGTACGTC. It is translated as CASSPDQSGSDEQYV.

The gene calls are TRBV2 and TRBJ2-1; D uncertain. Trimming removed 2 bases from V and 0 bases from J, with 11 bases in between. Germline V gene sequence: CDR1 SNHLY, CDR2 FYNNEI. This CDR3 has 16 amino acids. The CDR3 sequence: CASSEYGPSSYNEQFF. The CDR3 nucleotides are TGTGCCAGCAGTGAATATGGACCAAGCTCCTACAATGAGCAGTTCTTC. Full variable domain (missing parts from reference TRBV2 and TRBJ2-1): EPEVTQTPSHQVTQMGQEVILRCVPISNHLYFYWYRQILGQKVEFLVSFYNNEISEKSEIFDDQFSVERPDGSNFTLKIRSTKLEDSAMYFCASSEYGPSSYNEQFFGPGTRLTVL.

This clonotype was counted at least ten times. The chain recombines TRBV7-2 with TRBJ2-1, with D tentatively TRBD1 (6 bases). This CDR3 contains 14 residues. The V end lost 5 bases, the J end lost 5 bases, and 13 bases lay between the germline ends. Germline V gives CDR1 SGHTA, CDR2 FQGNSA. CDR3 residues: CASSPWTDNNEQFF. The DNA of the CDR3 is TGTGCCAGCAGCCCCTGGACAGACAACAATGAGCAGTTCTTC.

The J gene is TRBJ1-2, the V gene TRBV14; D unresolved. Germline CDR1 reads SGHDN; CDR2 reads FVKESK. The V end lost 5 bases, the J end lost 4 bases, and 11 bases lay between the germline ends. CDR3 length: 13 residues. CDR3 region: CASSETEGYGYTF. The CDR3 DNA reads TGTGCCAGCAGCGAAACGGAGGGCTATGGCTACACCTTC. Together with reference TRBV14 and TRBJ1-2, the CDR3 gives the full variable domain: EAGVTQFPSHSVIEKGQTVTLRCDPISGHDNLYWYRRVMGKEIKFLLHFVKESKQDESGMPNNRFLAERTGGTYSTLKVQPAELEDSGVYFCASSETEGYGYTFGSGTRLTVV.

This clonotype was picked up one time. Possible read error: a much larger clone is one base away. CDR3 region: CANSPGGADILNTEAFF. DNA of the CDR3: TGTGCCAACAGCCCCGGAGGGGCAGATATTCTGAACACTGAAGCTTTCTTT. The chain recombines TRBV7-8 with TRBJ1-1; D is perhaps TRBD1 (5 bases). The CDR3 covers 17 residues. CDR1 is SGHVS and CDR2 is FQNEAQ in the germline V gene.

This clonotype was counted many times. This rearrangement joins TRBV7-9 to TRBJ2-2; D might be TRBD2 (6 bases). The germline V gene has CDR1 SEHNR and CDR2 FQNEAQ (reference sequence). Trimming pared 5 bases from V and 1 base from J, leaving 14 bases between. The length of the CDR3 is 16 residues. DNA of the CDR3: TGTGCCAGCAGCCCCCTCACGCGGGGGAACACCGGGGAGCTGTTTTTT. Its translation: CASSPLTRGNTGELFF.

This clonotype was seen repeatedly, ten times or more. This chain joins TRBV12-3 or TRBV12-4 and TRBJ1-2; no clear D. This CDR3 has 14 amino acids. Trimming shortened V by 4 bases and J by 5 bases, and 14 bases separated the two germline ends. CDR3 sequence: CASSSGSTPYGYTF. CDR3 DNA sequence: TGTGCCAGCAGTTCCGGGTCCACACCTTATGGCTACACCTTC.

In its sample, this clonotype was seen many times. J is TRBJ2-7 and V is TRBV7-9; D call uncertain. V lost 1 base to trimming and J lost 1 base, with 2 bases between them. This CDR3 comprises 12 residues. Germline CDR1 is SEHNR and CDR2 is FQNEAQ (reference sequence). The CDR3 coding sequence is TGTGCCAGCAGCTTAGGGTCCTACGAGCAGTACTTC. This codes for CASSLGSYEQYF.

This clonotype was seen only a few times. The chain employs TRBV6-5 and TRBJ2-3; 7 bases line up with TRBD2. V shed 4 bases, J shed 5 bases, and the junction held 12 bases outside the gene matches. Germline CDR1 and CDR2: MNHEY and SVGAGI. CDR3 size: 16 residues. CDR3 amino acids: CASSSPGGEGGDTQYF. The CDR3 DNA is TGTGCCAGCAGTTCCCCTGGAGGGGAGGGAGGAGATACGCAGTATTTT.

This clonotype was observed a handful of times. This chain links TRBV6-2 or TRBV6-3 with TRBJ2-1; D is perhaps TRBD1 (6 bases). The CDR3 extends over 12 amino acids. Between the trimmed V and J ends, which lost 6 bases and 9 bases, there was a span of 12 bases. Germline V gives CDR1 MNHEY, CDR2 SVGEGT. The CDR3, as DNA: TGTGCCAGCAGCAAAGGGACACCTGAGCAGTTCTTC. It specifies CASSKGTPEQFF.

Concerning this clonotype: A much larger clone sits a single nucleotide away, making a read error possible. V and J are TRBV25-1 and TRBJ1-5; D unclear. There are 13 residues in the CDR3. Per germline, CDR1 MGHDK and CDR2 SYGVNS. The CDR3 region is CVSSETGNQPQHF. CDR3 DNA sequence: TGTGTCAGCAGTGAAACAGGCAATCAGCCCCAGCATTTT.

In this sample, this clonotype turned up many times. The V call is TRBV5-6, the J call TRBJ2-1; D might be TRBD1 (6 bases). Germline lookup yields CDR1 SGHDT and CDR2 YYEEEE. V lost 2 bases to trimming and J lost 2 bases, with 8 bases between them. This CDR3 is built from 14 residues. DNA of the CDR3: TGTGCCAGCAGCTTCGACAGGCCCTACAATGAGCAGTTCTTC. Translating it yields CASSFDRPYNEQFF.

The chain employs TRBV12-3 or TRBV12-4 and TRBJ2-1; the D gene could be TRBD1 or TRBD2 (5 bases each). Trimming cost V 7 bases and J 3 bases, with 13 bases left between them. This CDR3 is 14 amino acids long. DNA for the CDR3: TGTGCCAGCACCCGTGGGGGAAACTACAATGAGCAGTTCTTC. Protein sequence: CASTRGGNYNEQFF.

This rearrangement joins TRBV6-2 or TRBV6-3 to TRBJ2-2, with D possibly being TRBD2 (5 bases). The CDR3 loop spans 15 amino acids. Trimming removed 0 bases at V and 1 base at J, with 6 bases between. In germline, CDR1 is MNHEY, CDR2 SVGEGT. CDR3 sequence: CASSYSSGNTGELFF. CDR3 in DNA: TGTGCCAGCAGTTACTCCAGCGGGAACACCGGGGAGCTGTTTTTT.